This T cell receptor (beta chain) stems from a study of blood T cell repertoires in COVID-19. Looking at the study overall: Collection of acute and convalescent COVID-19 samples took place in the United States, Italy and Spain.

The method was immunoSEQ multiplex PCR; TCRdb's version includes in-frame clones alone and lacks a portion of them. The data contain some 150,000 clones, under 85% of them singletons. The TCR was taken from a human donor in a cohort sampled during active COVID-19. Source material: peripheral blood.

CDR3 nucleotide sequence: TGTGCCTGGAAAGTTTGGAGCTCTGGAAACACCATATATTTT. Its translation is CAWKVWSSGNTIYF. The genes are TRBV30 and TRBJ1-3; D is uncertain. This CDR3 has 14 residues. Germline V CDR1 and CDR2: GTSNPN, SVGIG (reference sequence). V lost 4 bases to trimming and J lost 0 bases, with 10 bases between them.